The clone carrying this TCR beta chain occurred a few times. The data were produced by immunoSEQ multiplex PCR, yet TCRdb's version contains in-frame clones alone and is incomplete. Of about 190,000 clones in the sample, approximately 81% were seen once. This specimen comes from a study of blood T cell repertoires in COVID-19. Background on the study: Acute-phase and convalescent COVID-19 samples originated in the United States, Italy and Spain.

Trimming left V 6 bases short and J 2 bases short, with 13 bases between. The CDR3 has 14 amino acids. The germline gives CDR1 MNHEY, CDR2 SVGAGI. The sequenced sample was peripheral blood. The clonotype comes from an elderly woman with active or convalescent COVID-19. The chain has TRBV6-5 and TRBJ2-5; the D gene is possibly TRBD2 (6 bases). CDR3 sequence: CASRRDWQQETQYF. CDR3 in DNA: TGTGCCAGCAGGAGGGACTGGCAGCAAGAGACCCAGTACTTC.